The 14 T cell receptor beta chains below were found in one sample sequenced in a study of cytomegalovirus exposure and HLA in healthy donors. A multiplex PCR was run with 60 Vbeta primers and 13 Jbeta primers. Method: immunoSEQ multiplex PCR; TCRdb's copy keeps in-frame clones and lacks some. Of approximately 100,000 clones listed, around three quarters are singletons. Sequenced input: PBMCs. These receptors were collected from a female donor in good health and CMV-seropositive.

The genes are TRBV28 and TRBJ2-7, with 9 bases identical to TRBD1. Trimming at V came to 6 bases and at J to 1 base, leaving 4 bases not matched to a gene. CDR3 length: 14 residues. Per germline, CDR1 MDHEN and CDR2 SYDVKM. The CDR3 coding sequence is TGTGCCAGCAGGGGGACAGGGAAATCCTACGAGCAGTACTTC. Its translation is CASRGTGKSYEQYF.

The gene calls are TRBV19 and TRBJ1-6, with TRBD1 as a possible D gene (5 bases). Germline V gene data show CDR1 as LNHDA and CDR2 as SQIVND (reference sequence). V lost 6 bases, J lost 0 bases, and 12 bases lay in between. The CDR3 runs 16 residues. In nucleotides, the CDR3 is TGTGCCAGTAGGACAGCCCGGAGCTCCTATAATTCACCCCTCCACTTT. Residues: CASRTARSSYNSPLHF.

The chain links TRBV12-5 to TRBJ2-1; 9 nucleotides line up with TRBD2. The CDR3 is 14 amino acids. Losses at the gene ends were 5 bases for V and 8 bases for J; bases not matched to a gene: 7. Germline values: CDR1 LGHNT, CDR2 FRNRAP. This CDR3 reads CASGPASGIYEQFF. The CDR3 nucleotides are TGTGCTAGTGGTCCCGCTAGCGGGATCTATGAGCAGTTCTTC.

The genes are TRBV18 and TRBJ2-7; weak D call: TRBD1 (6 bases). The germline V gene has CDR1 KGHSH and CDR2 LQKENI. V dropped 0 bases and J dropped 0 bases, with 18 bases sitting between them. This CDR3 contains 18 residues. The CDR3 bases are TGTGCCAGCTCACCACCGACCGGTACAGGGAAAAGCTCCTACGAGCAGTACTTC. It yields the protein CASSPPTGTGKSSYEQYF.

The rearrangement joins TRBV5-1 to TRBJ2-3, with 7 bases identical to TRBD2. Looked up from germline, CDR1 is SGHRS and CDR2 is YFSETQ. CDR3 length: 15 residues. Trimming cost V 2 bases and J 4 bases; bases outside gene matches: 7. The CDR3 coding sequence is TGCGCCAGCAGCTTCGGCGGGAGCAGCGCAGATACGCAGTATTTT. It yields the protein CASSFGGSSADTQYF.

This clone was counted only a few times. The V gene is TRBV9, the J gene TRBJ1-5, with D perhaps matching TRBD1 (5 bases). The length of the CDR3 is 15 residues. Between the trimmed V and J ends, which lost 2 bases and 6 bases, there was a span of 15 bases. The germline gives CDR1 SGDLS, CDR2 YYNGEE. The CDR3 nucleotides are TGTGCCAGCAGCGTTGGGGCTGAGTGGGGTCAGCCCCAGCATTTT. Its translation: CASSVGAEWGQPQHF.

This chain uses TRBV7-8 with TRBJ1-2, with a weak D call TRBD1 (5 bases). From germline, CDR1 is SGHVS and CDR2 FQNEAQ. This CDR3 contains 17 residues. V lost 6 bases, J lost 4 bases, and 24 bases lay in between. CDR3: CASSPPTRGGALYGYTF. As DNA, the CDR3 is TGTGCCAGCAGTCCACCAACCCGGGGAGGGGCTCTCTATGGCTACACCTTC.

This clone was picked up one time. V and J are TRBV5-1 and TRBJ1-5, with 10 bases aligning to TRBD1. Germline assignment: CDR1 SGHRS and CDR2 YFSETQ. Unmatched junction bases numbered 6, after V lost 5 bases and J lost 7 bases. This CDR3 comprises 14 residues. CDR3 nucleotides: TGCGCCAGCAGTATCGGGACAGGGGTACAGCCCCAGCATTTT. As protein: CASSIGTGVQPQHF.

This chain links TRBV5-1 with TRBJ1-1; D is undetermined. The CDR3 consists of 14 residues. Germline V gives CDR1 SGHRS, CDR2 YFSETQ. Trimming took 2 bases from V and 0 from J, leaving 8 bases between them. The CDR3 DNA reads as TGCGCCAGCAGCTTCTCAGGCATGAACACTGAAGCTTTCTTT. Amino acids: CASSFSGMNTEAFF. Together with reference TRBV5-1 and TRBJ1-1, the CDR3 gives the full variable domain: KAGVTQTPRYLIKTRGQQVTLSCSPISGHRSVSWYQQTPGQGLQFLFEYFSETQRNKGNFPGRFSGRQFSNSRSEMNVSTLELGDSALYLCASSFSGMNTEAFFGQGTRLTVV.

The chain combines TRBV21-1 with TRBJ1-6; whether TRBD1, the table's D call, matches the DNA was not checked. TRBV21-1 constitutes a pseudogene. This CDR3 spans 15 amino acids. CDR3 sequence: CAGRKRAGDNSPLHF. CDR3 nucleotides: TGTGCCGGCAGGAAGAGGGCAGGGGATAATTCACCCCTCCACTTT.

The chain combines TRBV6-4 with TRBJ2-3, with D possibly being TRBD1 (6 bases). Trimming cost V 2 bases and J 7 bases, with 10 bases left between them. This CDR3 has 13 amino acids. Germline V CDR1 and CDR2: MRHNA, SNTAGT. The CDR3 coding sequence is TGTGCCAGCAGTGACATAGGGGGAAATACGCAGTATTTT. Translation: CASSDIGGNTQYF.

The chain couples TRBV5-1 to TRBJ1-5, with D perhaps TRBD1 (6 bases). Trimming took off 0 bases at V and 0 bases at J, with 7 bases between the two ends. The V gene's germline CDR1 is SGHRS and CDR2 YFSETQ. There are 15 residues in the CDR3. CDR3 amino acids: CASSLATGSNQPQHF. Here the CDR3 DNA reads TGCGCCAGCAGCTTGGCGACAGGTAGCAATCAGCCCCAGCATTTT.

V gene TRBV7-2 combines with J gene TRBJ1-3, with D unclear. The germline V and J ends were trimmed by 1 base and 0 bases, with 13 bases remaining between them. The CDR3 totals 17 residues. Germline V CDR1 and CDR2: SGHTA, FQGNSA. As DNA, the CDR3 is TGTGCCAGCAGCTTAGGTTTCGGCGGGGACTCTGGAAACACCATATATTTT. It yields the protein CASSLGFGGDSGNTIYF.

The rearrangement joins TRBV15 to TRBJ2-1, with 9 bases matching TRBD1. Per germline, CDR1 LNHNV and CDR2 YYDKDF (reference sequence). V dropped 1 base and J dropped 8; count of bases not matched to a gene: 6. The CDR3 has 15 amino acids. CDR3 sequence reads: CATSRGDREVHEQFF. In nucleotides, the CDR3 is TGTGCCACCAGCAGAGGGGACAGGGAGGTCCATGAGCAGTTCTTC.